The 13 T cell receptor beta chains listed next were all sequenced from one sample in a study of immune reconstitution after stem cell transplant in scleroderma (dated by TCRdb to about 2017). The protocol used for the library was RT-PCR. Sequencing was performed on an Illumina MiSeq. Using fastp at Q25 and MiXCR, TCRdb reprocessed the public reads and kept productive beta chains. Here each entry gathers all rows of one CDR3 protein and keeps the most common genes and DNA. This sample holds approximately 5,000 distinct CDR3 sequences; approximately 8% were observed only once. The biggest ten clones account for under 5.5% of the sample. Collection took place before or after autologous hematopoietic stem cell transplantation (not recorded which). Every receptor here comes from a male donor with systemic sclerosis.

The CDR3 DNA reads TGTGCCAGCAGTAATCAGGGACAGGGGTCCGGGGAGCTGTTTTTT. As protein: CASSNQGQGSGELFF. The chain recombines TRBV6-5 with TRBJ2-2; 10 nucleotides align to TRBD1. Per germline, CDR1 MNHEY and CDR2 SVGAGI. The CDR3 sequence is 15 residues long. V was pared by 5 bases and J by 6 bases, with 6 bases of the junction left unmatched.

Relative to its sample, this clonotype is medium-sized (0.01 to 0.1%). CDR3 DNA sequence: TGCGCCAGCAGTGAGACTAGCACCTACAATGAGCAGTTCTTC. It is translated as CASSETSTYNEQFF. The J gene is TRBJ2-1, the V gene TRBV10-2; perhaps TRBD2 as D (6 bases). CDR1 and CDR2 from the germline V gene are WSHSY and SAAADI. The V end lost 2 bases, the J end lost 2 bases, and 7 bases lay between the germline ends. The CDR3 is 14 residues long.

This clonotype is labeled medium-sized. The CDR3 nucleotides are TGCGCCAGCAGCTTGGTGACAGCTGAGAGAGGCTACACCTTC. Its protein product is CASSLVTAERGYTF. The chain combines TRBV5-1 with TRBJ1-2; a weak D match, TRBD1 (5 bases). This CDR3 is built from 14 residues. V dropped 0 bases and J dropped 8 bases, with 14 bases sitting between them. Germline CDR1 reads SGHRS; CDR2 reads YFSETQ.

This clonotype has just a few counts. The CDR3 coding sequence is TGTGCCAGCCTTCCCTCCGGGGACAGGGGAAGCGGCTACACCTTC. Its translation is CASLPSGDRGSGYTF. This sequence joins TRBV6-6 and TRBJ1-2; 10 bases fit TRBD1. This CDR3 is built from 15 residues. Germline V gene data show CDR1 as MNHNY and CDR2 as SVGAGI (reference sequence). The trim removed 8 bases at V and 8 bases at J, leaving 14 bases unmatched.

The CDR3 here is CASSPQGYYEQYF. The CDR3 DNA follows: TGTGCCAGCAGCCCTCAAGGGTACTACGAGCAGTACTTC. This chain connects TRBV7-2 to TRBJ2-7; D is undetermined. Germline-derived CDR1 and CDR2 are SGHTA and FQGNSA. With 5 bases removed from V and 3 bases from J, the gap between germline ends came to 11 bases. CDR3 length: 13 amino acids.

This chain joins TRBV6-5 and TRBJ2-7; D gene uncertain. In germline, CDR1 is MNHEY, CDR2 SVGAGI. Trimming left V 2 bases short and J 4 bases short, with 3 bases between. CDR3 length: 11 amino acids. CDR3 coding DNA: TGTGCCAGCAGTTACCTATACGAGCAGTACTTC. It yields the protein CASSYLYEQYF.

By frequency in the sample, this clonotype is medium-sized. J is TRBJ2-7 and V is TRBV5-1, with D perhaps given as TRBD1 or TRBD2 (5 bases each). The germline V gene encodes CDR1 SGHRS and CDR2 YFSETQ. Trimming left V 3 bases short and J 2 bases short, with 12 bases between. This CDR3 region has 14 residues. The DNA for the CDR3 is TGCGCCAGCAGCTCCGGGACGGCAACCTACGAGCAGTACTTC. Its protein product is CASSSGTATYEQYF.

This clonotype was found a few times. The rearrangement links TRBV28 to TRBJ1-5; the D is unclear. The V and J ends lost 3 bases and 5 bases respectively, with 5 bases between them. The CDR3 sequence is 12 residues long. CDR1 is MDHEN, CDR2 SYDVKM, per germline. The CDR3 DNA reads TGTGCCAGCAGTTTGAAGGATCAGCCCCAGCATTTT. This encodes CASSLKDQPQHF.

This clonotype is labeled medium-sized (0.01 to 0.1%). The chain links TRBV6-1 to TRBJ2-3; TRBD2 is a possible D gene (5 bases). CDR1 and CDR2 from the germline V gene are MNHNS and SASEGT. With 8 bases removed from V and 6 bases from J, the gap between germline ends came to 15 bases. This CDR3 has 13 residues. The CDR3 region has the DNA TGTGCCAGCGCCGCTCGGTGGGAGGATACGCAGTATTTT. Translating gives CASAARWEDTQYF.

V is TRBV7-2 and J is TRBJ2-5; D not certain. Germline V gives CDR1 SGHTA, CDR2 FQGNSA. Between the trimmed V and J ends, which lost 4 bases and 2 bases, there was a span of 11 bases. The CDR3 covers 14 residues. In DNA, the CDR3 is TGTGCCAGCAGCTCAAGAGTCGATCAAGAGACCCAGTACTTC. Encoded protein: CASSSRVDQETQYF.

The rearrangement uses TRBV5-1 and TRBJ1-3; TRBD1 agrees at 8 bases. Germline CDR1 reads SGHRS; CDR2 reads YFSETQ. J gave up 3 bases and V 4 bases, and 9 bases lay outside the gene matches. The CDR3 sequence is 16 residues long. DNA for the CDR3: TGCGCCAGCAGCCTCGAGGACAGGGTTTTTGGAAACACCATATATTTT. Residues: CASSLEDRVFGNTIYF.

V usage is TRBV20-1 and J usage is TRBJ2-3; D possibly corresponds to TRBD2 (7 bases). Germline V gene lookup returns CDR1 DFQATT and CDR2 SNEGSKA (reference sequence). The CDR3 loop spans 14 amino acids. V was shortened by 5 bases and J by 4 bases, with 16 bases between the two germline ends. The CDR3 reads CSAPSDGGPDTQYF. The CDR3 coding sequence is TGCAGTGCTCCCAGCGACGGGGGGCCAGATACGCAGTATTTT.

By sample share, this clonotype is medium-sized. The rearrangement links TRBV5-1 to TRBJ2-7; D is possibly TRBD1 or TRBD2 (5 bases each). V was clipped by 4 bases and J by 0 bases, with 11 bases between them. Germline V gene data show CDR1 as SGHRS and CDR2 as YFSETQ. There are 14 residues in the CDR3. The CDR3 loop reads CASSHRDGSYEQYF. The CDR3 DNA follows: TGCGCCAGCAGCCACCGGGACGGCTCCTACGAGCAGTACTTC.